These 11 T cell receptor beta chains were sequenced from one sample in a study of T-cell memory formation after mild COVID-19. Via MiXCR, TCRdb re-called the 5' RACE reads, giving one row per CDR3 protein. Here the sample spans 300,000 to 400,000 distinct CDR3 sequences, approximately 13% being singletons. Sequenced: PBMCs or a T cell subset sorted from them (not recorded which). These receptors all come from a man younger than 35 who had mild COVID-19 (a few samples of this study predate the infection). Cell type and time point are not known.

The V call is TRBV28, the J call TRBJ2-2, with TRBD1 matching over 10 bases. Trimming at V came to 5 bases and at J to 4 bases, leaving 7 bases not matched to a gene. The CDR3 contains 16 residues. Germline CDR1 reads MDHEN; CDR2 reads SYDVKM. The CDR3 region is CASSTPGQGLTGELFF. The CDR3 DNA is TGTGCCAGCAGTACACCGGGACAGGGGCTCACCGGGGAGCTGTTTTTT. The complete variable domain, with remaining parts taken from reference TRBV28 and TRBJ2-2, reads DVKVTQSSRYLVKRTGEKVFLECVQDMDHENMFWYRQDPGLGLRLIYFSYDVKMKEKGDIPEGYSVSREKKERFSLILESASTNQTSMYLCASSTPGQGLTGELFFGEGSRLTVL.

CDR3 sequence reads: CASSNLQGPDTQYF. DNA of the CDR3: TGCGCCAGCAGCAACCTACAGGGCCCAGATACGCAGTATTTT. This chain joins TRBV5-1 and TRBJ2-3, with D possibly matching TRBD1 (6 bases). The CDR3 is made up of 14 amino acids. V lost 4 bases and J lost 4, with 13 bases in between. Looked up from germline, CDR1 is SGHRS and CDR2 is YFSETQ.

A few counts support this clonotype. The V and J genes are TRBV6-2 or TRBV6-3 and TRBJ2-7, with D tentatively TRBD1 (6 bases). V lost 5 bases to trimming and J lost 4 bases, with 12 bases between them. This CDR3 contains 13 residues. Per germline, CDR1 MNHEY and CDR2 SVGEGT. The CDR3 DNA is TGTGCCAGCAGTGACACGACAGGTTACGAGCAGTACGTC. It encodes CASSDTTGYEQYV.

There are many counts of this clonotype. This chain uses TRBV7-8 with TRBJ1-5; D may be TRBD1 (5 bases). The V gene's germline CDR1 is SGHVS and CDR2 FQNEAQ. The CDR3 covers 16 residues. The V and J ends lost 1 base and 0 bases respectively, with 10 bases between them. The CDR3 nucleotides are TGTGCCAGCAGCTTAGGACCGGGGGATAGCAATCAGCCCCAGCATTTT. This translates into CASSLGPGDSNQPQHF.

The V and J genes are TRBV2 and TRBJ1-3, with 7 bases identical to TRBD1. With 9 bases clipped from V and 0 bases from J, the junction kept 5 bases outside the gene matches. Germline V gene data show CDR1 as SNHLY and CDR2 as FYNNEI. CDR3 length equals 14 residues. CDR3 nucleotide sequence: TGTGCCAGAGGACAGGAAACCTCTGGAAACACCATATATTTT. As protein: CARGQETSGNTIYF.

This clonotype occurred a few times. The CDR3 here is CASSSRWGHTEAFF. CDR3 in DNA: TGTGCCAGCAGTTCCAGGTGGGGGCACACTGAAGCTTTCTTT. The chain links TRBV12-3 or TRBV12-4 to TRBJ1-1; a possible D gene is TRBD1 (6 bases). V was shortened by 4 bases and J by 3 bases, with 12 bases between the two germline ends. CDR3 length: 14 amino acids.

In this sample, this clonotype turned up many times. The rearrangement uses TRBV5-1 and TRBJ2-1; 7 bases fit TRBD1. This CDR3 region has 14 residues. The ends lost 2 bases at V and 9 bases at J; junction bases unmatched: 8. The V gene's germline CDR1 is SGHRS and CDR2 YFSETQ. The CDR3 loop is CASSFQQGSGEQFF. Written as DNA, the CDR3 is TGCGCCAGCAGCTTCCAACAGGGGTCGGGTGAGCAGTTCTTC.

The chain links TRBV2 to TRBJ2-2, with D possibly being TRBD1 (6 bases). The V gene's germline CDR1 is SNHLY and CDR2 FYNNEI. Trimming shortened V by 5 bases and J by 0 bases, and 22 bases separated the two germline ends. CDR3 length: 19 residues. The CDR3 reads CASSPLPGTISSNTGELFF. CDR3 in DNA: TGTGCCAGCAGTCCTCTGCCCGGGACAATCAGCTCGAACACCGGGGAGCTGTTTTTT.

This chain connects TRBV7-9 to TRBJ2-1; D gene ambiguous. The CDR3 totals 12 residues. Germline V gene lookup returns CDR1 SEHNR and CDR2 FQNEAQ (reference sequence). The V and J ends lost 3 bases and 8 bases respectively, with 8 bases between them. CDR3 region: CASSFSWDEQFF. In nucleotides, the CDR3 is TGTGCCAGCAGCTTCTCTTGGGATGAGCAGTTCTTC. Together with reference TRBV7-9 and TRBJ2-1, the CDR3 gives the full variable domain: DTGVSQNPRHKITKRGQNVTFRCDPISEHNRLYWYRQTLGQGPEFLTYFQNEAQLEKSRLLSDRFSAERPKGSFSTLEIQRTEQGDSAMYLCASSFSWDEQFFGPGTRLTVL.

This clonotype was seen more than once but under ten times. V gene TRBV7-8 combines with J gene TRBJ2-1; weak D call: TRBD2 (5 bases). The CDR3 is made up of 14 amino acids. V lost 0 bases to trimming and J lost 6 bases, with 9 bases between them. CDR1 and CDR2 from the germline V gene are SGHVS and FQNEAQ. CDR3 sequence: CASSLAPRGNEQFF. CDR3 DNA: TGTGCCAGCAGCTTAGCCCCCCGGGGCAATGAGCAGTTCTTC.

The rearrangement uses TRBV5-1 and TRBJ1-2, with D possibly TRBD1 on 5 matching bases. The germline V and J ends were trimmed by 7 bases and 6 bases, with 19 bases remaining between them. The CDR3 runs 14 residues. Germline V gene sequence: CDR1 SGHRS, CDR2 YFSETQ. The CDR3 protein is CASRSQGGRDGYTF. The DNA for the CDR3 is TGCGCCAGCCGATCCCAGGGAGGCAGGGATGGCTACACCTTC.